Detailed here is one T cell receptor (beta chain). What it binds is unknown. TCRdb's copy holds only in-frame clones and misses some; the assay was immunoSEQ multiplex PCR. The table records 70,000 or so clones, around nine tenths of them present only once. The sample belongs to a study of T cell responses to AZD1222 COVID-19 vaccine. Study-wide background: Researchers grouped second doses given at about 4 or about 12 weeks into one pool.

General study points: Regions 160-218 and 743-854 dominated among vaccine-associated CD4 TCRs spanning spike. Among the donors, most were white British and more were female, and clonal diversity was possibly underestimated.

Trimming shortened V by 6 bases and J by 4 bases, and 21 bases separated the two germline ends. CDR1 is SGHTA and CDR2 is FQGNSA in the germline V gene. The CDR3 consists of 16 residues. Source: peripheral blood, taken on day 0 of AZD1222 vaccination. The receptor comes from an adult in good health. V and J are TRBV7-2 and TRBJ1-2; D possibly corresponds to TRBD1 (5 bases). The CDR3 coding sequence is TGTGCCAGCAGGGTCGTAGGGGCGATTTTATCCTATGGCTACACCTTC. It specifies CASRVVGAILSYGYTF.